This T cell receptor beta chain stems from a study of post-analysis software for immune sequencing data. Across the whole study: Progressive-relapsing, secondary progressive and relapsing-remitting multiple sclerosis were among the disease courses included.

Unique molecular identifiers were built into the TCR beta cDNA libraries. TCRdb passed the PCR reads through MiXCR, listing each CDR3 protein once. Here the sample spans a few hundred thousand distinct CDR3 sequences, around 34% being singletons. General observations from the study: Significantly lower normalized Chao1 diversity was seen in multiple sclerosis patients than in controls. Patients had higher frequencies than controls of about five TRBV segments, including TRBV5-6, TRBV5-1 and TRBV20-1.

The CDR3 has 14 amino acids. Germline-derived CDR1 and CDR2 are LNHNV and YYDKDF (reference sequence). Note on this clonotype: Its antigen is not known.

This chain links TRBV15 with TRBJ2-1; 7 bases are a match to TRBD2. The last part of the DNA fits TRBJ2-7 better; the J call may be wrong. Sequencing used blood. The receptor comes from a girl between 5 and 17 years old with multiple sclerosis. This chain's CDR3 is CATSRGRSYNEQYF. The CDR3 bases are TGTGCCACCAGCCGCGGGAGAAGTTACAATGAGCAGTACTTC.